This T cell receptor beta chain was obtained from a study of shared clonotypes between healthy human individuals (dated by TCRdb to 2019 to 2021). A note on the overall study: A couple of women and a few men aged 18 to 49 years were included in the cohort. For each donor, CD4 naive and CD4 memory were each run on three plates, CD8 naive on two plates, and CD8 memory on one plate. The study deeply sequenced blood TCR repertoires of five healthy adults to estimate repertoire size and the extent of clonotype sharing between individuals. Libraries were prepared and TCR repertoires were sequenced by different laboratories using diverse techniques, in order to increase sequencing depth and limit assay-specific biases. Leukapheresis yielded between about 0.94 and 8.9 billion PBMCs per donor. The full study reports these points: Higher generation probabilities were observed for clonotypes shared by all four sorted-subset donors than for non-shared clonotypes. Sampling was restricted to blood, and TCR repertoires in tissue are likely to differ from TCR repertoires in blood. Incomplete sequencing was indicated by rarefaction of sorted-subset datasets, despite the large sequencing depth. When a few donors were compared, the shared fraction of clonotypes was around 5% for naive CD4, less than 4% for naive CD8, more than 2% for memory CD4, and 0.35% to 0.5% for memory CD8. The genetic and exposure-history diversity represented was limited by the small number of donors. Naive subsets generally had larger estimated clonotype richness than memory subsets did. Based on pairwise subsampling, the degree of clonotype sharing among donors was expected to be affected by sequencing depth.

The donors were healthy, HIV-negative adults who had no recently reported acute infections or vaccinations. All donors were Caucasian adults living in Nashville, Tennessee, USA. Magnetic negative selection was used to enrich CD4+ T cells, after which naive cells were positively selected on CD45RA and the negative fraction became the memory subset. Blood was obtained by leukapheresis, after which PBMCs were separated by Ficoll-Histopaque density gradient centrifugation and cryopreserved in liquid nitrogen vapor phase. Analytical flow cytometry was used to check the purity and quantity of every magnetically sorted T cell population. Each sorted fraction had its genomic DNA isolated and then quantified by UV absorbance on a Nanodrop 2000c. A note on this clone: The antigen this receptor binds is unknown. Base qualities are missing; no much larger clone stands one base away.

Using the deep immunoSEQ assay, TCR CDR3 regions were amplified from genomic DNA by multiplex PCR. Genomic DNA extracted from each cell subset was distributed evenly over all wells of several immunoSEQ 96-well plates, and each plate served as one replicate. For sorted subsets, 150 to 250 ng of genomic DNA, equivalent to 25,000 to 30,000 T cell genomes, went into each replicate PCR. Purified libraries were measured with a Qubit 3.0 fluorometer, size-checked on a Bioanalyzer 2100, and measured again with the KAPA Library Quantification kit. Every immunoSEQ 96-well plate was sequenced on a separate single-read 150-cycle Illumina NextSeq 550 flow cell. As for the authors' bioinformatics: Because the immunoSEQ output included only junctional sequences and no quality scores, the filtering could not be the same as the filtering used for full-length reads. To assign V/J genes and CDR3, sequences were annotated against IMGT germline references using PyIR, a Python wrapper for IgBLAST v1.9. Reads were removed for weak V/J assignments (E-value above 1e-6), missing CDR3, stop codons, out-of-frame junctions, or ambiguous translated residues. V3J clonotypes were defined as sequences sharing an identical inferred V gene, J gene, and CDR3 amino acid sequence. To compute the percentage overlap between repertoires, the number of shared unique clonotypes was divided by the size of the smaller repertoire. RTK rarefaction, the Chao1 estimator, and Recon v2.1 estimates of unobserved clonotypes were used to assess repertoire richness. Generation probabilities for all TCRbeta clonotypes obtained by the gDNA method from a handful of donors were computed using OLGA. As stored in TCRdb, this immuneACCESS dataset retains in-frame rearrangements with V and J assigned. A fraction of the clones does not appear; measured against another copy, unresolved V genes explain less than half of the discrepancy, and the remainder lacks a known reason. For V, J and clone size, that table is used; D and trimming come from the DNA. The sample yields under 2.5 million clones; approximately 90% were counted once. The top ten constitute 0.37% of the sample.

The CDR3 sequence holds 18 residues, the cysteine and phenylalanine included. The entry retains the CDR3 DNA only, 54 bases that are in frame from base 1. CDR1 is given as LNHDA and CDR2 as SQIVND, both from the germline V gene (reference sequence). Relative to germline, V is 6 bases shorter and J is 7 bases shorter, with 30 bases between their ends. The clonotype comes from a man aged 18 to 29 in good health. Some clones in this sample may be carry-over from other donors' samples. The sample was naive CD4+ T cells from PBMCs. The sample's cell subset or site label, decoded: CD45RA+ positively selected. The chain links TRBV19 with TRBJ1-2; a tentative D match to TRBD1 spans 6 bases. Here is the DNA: TGTGCCAGTAGCCCTCGGGGGACCGGCTCTTGGGGGCCGCTTGGCTACACCTTC. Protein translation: CASSPRGTGSWGPLGYTF.